The 18 T cell receptor beta chains reported below all come from one sample, sequenced in a study of radiotherapy plus CTLA-4 blockade in lung cancer. The assay was immunoSEQ multiplex PCR, and TCRdb's table has in-frame clones only and misses some. This table holds over 80,000 clones, around 83% found once. The sequencing used peripheral blood, collected from a patient treated with radiotherapy plus ipilimumab. Receptors originate from a human donor with non-small cell lung cancer who had stable disease on radiotherapy plus ipilimumab.

The CDR3 spells CASSTRPSGSRETQYF. CDR3 nucleotide sequence: TGTGCCAGCAGCACCAGGCCTAGCGGGAGTCGAGAGACCCAGTACTTC. The chain combines TRBV28 with TRBJ2-5; 10 nucleotides agree with TRBD2. The length of the CDR3 is 16 residues. With V trimmed by 6 bases and J by 4 bases, 11 bases remained unmatched. Germline CDR1 MDHEN, CDR2 SYDVKM. Based on the CDR3 plus reference TRBV28 and TRBJ2-5, the full variable domain is DVKVTQSSRYLVKRTGEKVFLECVQDMDHENMFWYRQDPGLGLRLIYFSYDVKMKEKGDIPEGYSVSREKKERFSLILESASTNQTSMYLCASSTRPSGSRETQYFGPGTRLLVL.

This chain joins TRBV6-5 and TRBJ2-7; possibly TRBD1 or TRBD2 for D (6 bases each). With 2 bases removed from V and 5 bases from J, the gap between germline ends came to 16 bases. Germline V gene lookup returns CDR1 MNHEY and CDR2 SVGAGI. The CDR3 runs 15 residues. In DNA, the CDR3 is TGTGCCAGCAGTTACGATAGGGGGAGGTTAAACGAGCAGTACTTC. Amino acid sequence: CASSYDRGRLNEQYF.

J is TRBJ2-1 and V is TRBV6-6; 8 nucleotides align to TRBD2. The CDR3 length is 16 residues. Germline loops: CDR1 MNHNY, CDR2 SVGAGI (reference sequence). Unmatched junction bases numbered 12, after V lost 6 bases and J lost 5 bases. This CDR3 reads CASSRLWAGGDNEQFF. For the CDR3, the DNA is TGTGCCAGCAGCCGCCTGTGGGCGGGAGGTGACAATGAGCAGTTCTTC.

Concerning this clone: A junction end diverges from the germline sequence, so it may reflect a read error. V and J are TRBV7-7 and TRBJ2-2; TRBD1 agrees at 9 bases. The CDR3 is 17 amino acids. CDR1 and CDR2 (germline): SSHAT, FNYEAQ (reference sequence). CDR3 sequence: CASSLGPGQGPTGELFF. The CDR3 region has the DNA TGTGCTAGCAGCTTAGGGCCGGGACAGGGCCCCACCGGGGAGCTGTTTTTT.

V and J are TRBV11-2 and TRBJ2-7, with 7 bases identical to TRBD1. The CDR3 has 15 residues. The V gene's germline CDR1 is SGHAT and CDR2 FQNNGV. J gave up 2 bases and V 4 bases, and 8 bases lay outside the gene matches. In DNA, the CDR3 is TGTGCCAGCAGCTCTCACAGGGGTATAGCCTACGAGCAGTACTTC. It codes for CASSSHRGIAYEQYF. Together with reference TRBV11-2 and TRBJ2-7, the CDR3 gives the full variable domain: EAGVAQSPRYKIIEKRQSVAFWCNPISGHATLYWYQQILGQGPKLLIQFQNNGVVDDSQLPKDRFSAERLKGVDSTLKIQPAKLEDSAVYLCASSSHRGIAYEQYFGPGTRLTVT.

The V call is TRBV6-1, the J call TRBJ1-2, with TRBD1 as a possible D gene (6 bases). The CDR3 covers 15 residues. The V gene lost 0 bases and the J gene lost 8 bases, with 16 bases spanning the gap. Germline V CDR1 and CDR2: MNHNS, SASEGT. The CDR3 sequence is CASSEATGGFTGYTF. The CDR3 DNA is TGTGCCAGCAGTGAAGCGACAGGCGGTTTTACGGGCTACACCTTC.

The V and J genes are TRBV7-9 and TRBJ1-1, with 11 bases fitting TRBD1. Germline V gene sequence: CDR1 SEHNR, CDR2 FQNEAQ (reference sequence). The ends lost 3 bases at V and 5 bases at J; junction bases unmatched: 2. The CDR3 length is 14 residues. Written as DNA, the CDR3 is TGTGCCAGCAGCTTTGGACAGGGGGCGACTGAAGCTTTCTTT. Translation gives CASSFGQGATEAFF. The full variable domain, its missing parts supplied by reference TRBV7-9 and TRBJ1-1, is DTGVSQNPRHKITKRGQNVTFRCDPISEHNRLYWYRQTLGQGPEFLTYFQNEAQLEKSRLLSDRFSAERPKGSFSTLEIQRTEQGDSAMYLCASSFGQGATEAFFGQGTRLTVV.

The J gene is TRBJ2-3, the V gene TRBV9; weak D call: TRBD1 (6 bases). V lost 4 bases and J lost 6, with 12 bases in between. The CDR3 covers 13 residues. Germline CDR1 and CDR2: SGDLS and YYNGEE. The chain's CDR3 is CASSRYDRDTQYF. For the CDR3, the DNA is TGTGCCAGCAGCAGATACGACAGGGATACGCAGTATTTT.

J is TRBJ1-2 and V is TRBV6-1; D perhaps matches TRBD1 (6 bases). CDR3 length: 14 residues. The germline CDR1 and CDR2 sequences are MNHNS and SASEGT. V lost 5 bases and J 4 bases, leaving 14 bases between the germline ends. The chain's CDR3 is CASSHPGGLYGYTF. The CDR3 nucleotides are TGTGCCAGCAGTCACCCCGGGGGCCTCTATGGCTACACCTTC.

The chain uses TRBV9 and TRBJ1-3; D gene unclear. Looked up from germline, CDR1 is SGDLS and CDR2 is YYNGEE. Deletions cut 3 bases from V and 5 bases from J, with 3 bases between. The CDR3 consists of 11 residues. The CDR3 DNA is TGTGCCAGCAGCGCCCGAAACACCATATATTTT. Amino acid sequence: CASSARNTIYF.

The genes are TRBV27 and TRBJ1-5; D ambiguous. CDR3 length: 15 residues. CDR1 is MNHEY and CDR2 is SMNVEV in the germline V gene (reference sequence). Between the trimmed V and J ends, which lost 5 bases and 7 bases, there was a span of 18 bases. DNA of the CDR3: TGTGCCAGCAGTCCAACCGAACATTGGGGACAGCCCCAGCATTTT. This codes for CASSPTEHWGQPQHF.

This clone was observed a few times. This sample also contains other DNA sequences that code for the same CDR3. The CDR3 DNA follows: TGTGCCAGCAGCAGGGTCGACTATGGCTACACCTTC. Translation gives CASSRVDYGYTF. The J gene is TRBJ1-2, the V gene TRBV2; D might be TRBD1 (5 bases). The germline V gene has CDR1 SNHLY and CDR2 FYNNEI. V was clipped by 6 bases and J by 3 bases, with 8 bases between them. This CDR3 contains 12 residues.

V usage is TRBV4-1 and J usage is TRBJ2-5, with D perhaps TRBD1 (5 bases). This CDR3 is built from 15 residues. Deletions cut 2 bases from V and 2 bases from J, with 12 bases between. Germline-derived CDR1 and CDR2 are MGHRA and YSYEKL. The CDR3 DNA is TGCGCCAGCAGCCAAAAAGACAGTACACAAGAGACCCAGTACTTC. Protein: CASSQKDSTQETQYF.

CDR3 protein: CASSRRKTGRNEKLFF. CDR3 nucleotides: TGTGCCAGCAGCCGGCGGAAGACGGGACGGAATGAAAAACTGTTTTTT. The J gene is TRBJ1-4, the V gene TRBV5-6; D possibly corresponds to TRBD1 (5 bases). Germline V CDR1 and CDR2: SGHDT, YYEEEE. The CDR3 contains 16 residues. The V end was cut by 4 bases, the J end by 5 bases, with 18 bases between.

The count of this clone is one. The chain links TRBV6-5 to TRBJ2-2; TRBD2 is a possible D gene (5 bases). The V end lost 3 bases, the J end lost 1 base, and 9 bases lay between the germline ends. The CDR3 runs to 15 residues. The V gene's germline CDR1 is MNHEY and CDR2 SVGAGI. The CDR3 sequence: CASSYKRKNTGELFF. In DNA, the CDR3 is TGTGCCAGCAGTTATAAGCGGAAGAACACCGGGGAGCTGTTTTTT.

In its sample, this clone was seen a few times. The chain has TRBV21-1 and TRBJ1-3; TRBD1, the table's D call, lacks a check against the DNA. TRBV21-1 represents a pseudogene. This CDR3 has 14 residues. The CDR3 DNA sequence: TGTGCCAGCAGCCTAGGACAGGGGGGAAACACCATATATTTT. This encodes CASSLGQGGNTIYF.

The chain joins TRBV7-9 to TRBJ1-1; 10 positions match TRBD1. Germline V gene sequence: CDR1 SEHNR, CDR2 FQNEAQ (reference sequence). Trimming removed 6 bases from V and 5 bases from J; junction bases left unmatched: 3. This CDR3 is 13 amino acids long. CDR3 DNA sequence: TGTGCCAGCAGTCGACAGGGGGCGACTGAAGCTTTCTTT. Its protein product is CASSRQGATEAFF.

The chain employs TRBV5-1 and TRBJ2-7; TRBD1 aligns across 8 bases. V dropped 6 bases and J dropped 3; count of bases not matched to a gene: 14. The CDR3 is made up of 16 amino acids. The V gene's germline CDR1 is SGHRS and CDR2 YFSETQ. CDR3 in amino acids: CASTEGAGGNVYEQYF. CDR3 nucleotides: TGCGCCAGCACCGAGGGGGCAGGGGGCAACGTCTACGAGCAGTACTTC.